What follows are 27 T cell receptor beta chains derived from one specimen sequenced in a study of blood T cell repertoires in COVID-19. The table came from immunoSEQ multiplex PCR; TCRdb's copy has only in-frame clones and leaves some out. The sample consists of around 300,000 clones, around 90% of them appearing once. Input material: peripheral blood. These receptors were obtained from a man aged 50 to 60 with acute or convalescent COVID-19.

This chain links TRBV7-2 with TRBJ1-2; 10 bases match TRBD1. With V trimmed by 4 bases and J by 8 bases, 4 bases remained unmatched. Germline values: CDR1 SGHTA, CDR2 FQGNSA. The CDR3 spans 13 residues. CDR3 in amino acids: CASSSGQGGGYTF. Written as DNA, the CDR3 is TGTGCCAGCAGCTCCGGACAGGGGGGAGGCTACACCTTC.

The rearrangement joins TRBV5-1 to TRBJ2-5, with D possibly TRBD2 on 6 matching bases. Germline V CDR1 and CDR2: SGHRS, YFSETQ. Trimming took off 4 bases at V and 4 bases at J, with 11 bases between the two ends. The CDR3 covers 13 residues. CDR3 protein: CASSRTISETQYF. CDR3 nucleotides: TGCGCCAGCAGCCGGACTATCTCAGAGACCCAGTACTTC.

The chain employs TRBV27 and TRBJ2-5, with 8 bases lining up with TRBD2. Germline CDR1 is MNHEY and CDR2 is SMNVEV (reference sequence). CDR3 length: 16 residues. Trimming removed 5 bases from V and 5 bases from J; junction bases left unmatched: 13. CDR3 protein: CASSTFFPGLVETQYF. The CDR3 DNA follows: TGTGCCAGCAGTACGTTCTTTCCGGGACTAGTTGAGACCCAGTACTTC.

The chain recombines TRBV11-2 with TRBJ2-3; 9 bases match TRBD1. The ends lost 5 bases at V and 5 bases at J; junction bases unmatched: 8. The CDR3 has 15 amino acids. Germline lookup yields CDR1 SGHAT and CDR2 FQNNGV. The CDR3 DNA sequence: TGTGCCAGCAGCCGCGGACAGGGGAAGGGAGATACGCAGTATTTT. It yields the protein CASSRGQGKGDTQYF.

The rearrangement uses TRBV12-5 and TRBJ1-2; TRBD1 is a possible D gene (5 bases). The CDR3 has 17 amino acids. The V end was cut by 6 bases, the J end by 2 bases, with 22 bases between. CDR1 is LGHNT, CDR2 FRNRAP, per germline. CDR3 region: CASGSTTAPAENYGYTF. CDR3 sequence (DNA): TGTGCTAGTGGCAGCACGACAGCCCCGGCTGAGAACTATGGCTACACCTTC.

This sequence joins TRBV19 and TRBJ1-2; 9 bases are a match to TRBD1. From germline, CDR1 is LNHDA and CDR2 SQIVND (reference sequence). The CDR3 has 15 amino acids. J was trimmed by 1 base and V by 5 bases; bases with no gene match: 5. The CDR3 region is CASSVDRGHNYGYTF. For the CDR3, the DNA is TGTGCCAGTAGTGTGGACAGGGGCCATAACTATGGCTACACCTTC.

The rearrangement links TRBV7-6 to TRBJ2-7, with 9 bases that match TRBD2. V lost 5 bases and J lost 1; bases outside the gene matches: 9. The CDR3 runs to 16 residues. Germline loops: CDR1 SGHVS, CDR2 FNYEAQ. The CDR3 spells CASSPYGTSSSYEQYF. In DNA form, the CDR3 reads TGTGCCAGCAGCCCCTACGGGACTAGCTCTTCCTACGAGCAGTACTTC. The variable domain in full, with the rest retrieved from reference TRBV7-6 and TRBJ2-7, is GAGVSQSPRYKVTKRGQDVALRCDPISGHVSLYWYRQALGQGPEFLTYFNYEAQQDKSGLPNDRFSAERPEGSISTLTIQRTEQRDSAMYRCASSPYGTSSSYEQYFGPGTRLTVT.

The V gene is TRBV6-5, the J gene TRBJ1-4, with 7 bases aligning to TRBD1. The germline gives CDR1 MNHEY, CDR2 SVGAGI. Losses at the gene ends were 6 bases for V and 8 bases for J; bases not matched to a gene: 6. The CDR3 runs 13 residues. CDR3 DNA: TGTGCCAGCAGGCCGACAGGGTACGAAAAACTGTTTTTT. Translation gives CASRPTGYEKLFF.

The chain carries TRBV19 and TRBJ2-2; 15 nucleotides line up with TRBD2. There are 17 residues in the CDR3. Unmatched junction bases numbered 5, after V lost 5 bases and J lost 4 bases. The germline V gene encodes CDR1 LNHDA and CDR2 SQIVND (reference sequence). The CDR3 region has the DNA TGTGCCAGTAGTCTAGGGACTAGCGGGGGGACCACCGGGGAGCTGTTTTTT. Translating gives CASSLGTSGGTTGELFF.

The chain is built from TRBV7-2 and TRBJ1-6, with a tentative D call TRBD1 (6 bases). CDR3 length equals 16 residues. The V and J ends lost 5 bases and 7 bases respectively, with 18 bases between them. Germline assignment: CDR1 SGHTA and CDR2 FQGNSA. This chain's CDR3 is CASSGFGRGVNSPLHF. DNA for the CDR3: TGTGCCAGCAGCGGTTTTGGGAGGGGGGTAAATTCACCCCTCCACTTT.

The chain employs TRBV19 and TRBJ2-3; D call uncertain. V shed 3 bases and J shed 2 bases, with 12 bases lying between them. The germline gives CDR1 LNHDA, CDR2 SQIVND (reference sequence). This CDR3 contains 15 residues. The DNA for the CDR3 is TGTGCCAGTAGTATGATGCCAAGCCACACAGATACGCAGTATTTT. Encoded protein: CASSMMPSHTDTQYF.

The CDR3 region has the DNA TGTGCCAGCAGCTTAGGAGAGTATGGCTACACCTTC. Its translation is CASSLGEYGYTF. The rearrangement joins TRBV11-2 to TRBJ1-2; D remains ambiguous. The CDR3 totals 12 residues. Germline CDR1 and CDR2: SGHAT and FQNNGV. Trimming left V 1 base short and J 5 bases short, with 5 bases between. The whole variable domain, filled in from reference TRBV11-2 and TRBJ1-2, reads EAGVAQSPRYKIIEKRQSVAFWCNPISGHATLYWYQQILGQGPKLLIQFQNNGVVDDSQLPKDRFSAERLKGVDSTLKIQPAKLEDSAVYLCASSLGEYGYTFGSGTRLTVV.

This rearrangement joins TRBV11-1 to TRBJ2-5; TRBD1 agrees at 7 bases. This CDR3 has 14 amino acids. Germline V lookup: CDR1 SGHAT, CDR2 FQDESV (reference sequence). The V gene end was trimmed by 4 bases and the J gene end by 3 bases; junction bases not matched to a gene: 5. Here the CDR3 reads CASSSTGDEETQYF. The CDR3 DNA reads as TGTGCCAGCAGCTCAACAGGGGATGAAGAGACCCAGTACTTC. The full variable domain, completed using reference TRBV11-1 and TRBJ2-5, is EAEVAQSPRYKITEKSQAVAFWCDPISGHATLYWYRQILGQGPELLVQFQDESVVDDSQLPKDRFSAERLKGVDSTLKIQPAELGDSAMYLCASSSTGDEETQYFGPGTRLLVL.

The chain has TRBV30 and TRBJ1-2; D may be TRBD1 (5 bases). V dropped 1 base and J dropped 7 bases, with 10 bases sitting between them. The CDR3 has 12 residues. Per germline, CDR1 GTSNPN and CDR2 SVGIG (reference sequence). CDR3 in amino acids: CAWSAGTGGYTF. The CDR3 DNA is TGTGCCTGGAGTGCAGGGACTGGTGGCTACACCTTC.

This chain uses TRBV3-1 (or the pseudogene TRBV3-2) with TRBJ2-7, with D perhaps matching TRBD1 (6 bases). Trimming removed 0 bases at V and 3 bases at J, with 15 bases between. The germline V gene encodes CDR1 LGHDT and CDR2 YNNKEL (reference sequence). The CDR3 is 16 amino acids. DNA for the CDR3: TGTGCCAGCAGCCAAGATCACGGACAGCACCTCTACGAGCAGTACTTC. The encoded protein is CASSQDHGQHLYEQYF.

The gene calls are TRBV7-2 and TRBJ1-3, with unresolved D. The CDR3 spans 13 residues. The germline gives CDR1 SGHTA, CDR2 FQGNSA. Between the trimmed V and J ends, which lost 5 bases and 0 bases, there was a span of 5 bases. CDR3 bases: TGTGCCAGCAGCCGGGACTCTGGAAACACCATATATTTT. This translates into CASSRDSGNTIYF.

The chain recombines TRBV6-1 with TRBJ1-4; D is possibly TRBD1 (5 bases). Trimming cost V 4 bases and J 7 bases, with 19 bases left between them. Germline V gives CDR1 MNHNS, CDR2 SASEGT. CDR3 size: 16 residues. CDR3 nucleotides: TGTGCCAGCAGTGGGGGCAGCCAAAGTATAAGTGAAAAACTGTTTTTT. Translation: CASSGGSQSISEKLFF.

The chain links TRBV5-6 to TRBJ1-2; TRBD1 agrees at 8 bases. V lost 7 bases, J lost 3 bases, and 5 bases stayed unmatched. The CDR3 extends over 13 amino acids. The V gene's germline CDR1 is SGHDT and CDR2 YYEEEE. The CDR3 nucleotides read TGTGCCAGCTTGAAGGACAGGGACTATGGCTACACCTTC. This encodes CASLKDRDYGYTF.

V and J are TRBV5-1 and TRBJ1-1; D not certain. The CDR3 loop spans 14 amino acids. From germline, CDR1 is SGHRS and CDR2 YFSETQ. Trimming took off 1 base at V and 0 bases at J, with 7 bases between the two ends. Here the CDR3 DNA reads TGCGCCAGCAGCTTGTTGGAGTTGAACACTGAAGCTTTCTTT. Its translation is CASSLLELNTEAFF.

The chain couples TRBV6-5 to TRBJ1-5; no definite D call. Trimming removed 6 bases from V and 10 bases from J, with 10 bases in between. The length of the CDR3 is 11 residues. Per the germline V gene, CDR1 is MNHEY and CDR2 is SVGAGI. The CDR3 region is CASSPVGPQHF. The CDR3 DNA reads TGTGCCAGCAGCCCAGTTGGTCCCCAGCATTTT.

The chain employs TRBV13 and TRBJ1-2, with D possibly matching TRBD1 (6 bases). The CDR3 runs 14 residues. V gave up 6 bases and J gave up 5 bases, with 16 bases separating them. From germline, CDR1 is PRHDT and CDR2 FYEKMQ (reference sequence). CDR3 sequence reads: CASSQAGTPYGYTF. The CDR3 DNA is TGTGCCAGCAGTCAAGCCGGGACACCGTATGGCTACACCTTC.

This clone has a handful of counts. The rearrangement links TRBV6-5 to TRBJ1-1; D is perhaps TRBD1 (6 bases). The CDR3 sequence is 14 residues long. Germline lookup yields CDR1 MNHEY and CDR2 SVGAGI. V lost 11 bases, J lost 8 bases, and 24 bases lay in between. The CDR3 nucleotides are TGTGCCGGGGGTTCGCTAATTTCAAGGGGGGAAGCTTTCTTT. Translation gives CAGGSLISRGEAFF.

This sequence joins TRBV5-1 and TRBJ1-2; D ambiguous. Germline loops: CDR1 SGHRS, CDR2 YFSETQ. V lost 2 bases to trimming and J lost 4 bases, with 12 bases between them. The CDR3 runs to 14 residues. The CDR3 loop reads CASSFPMPGYGYTF. In DNA form, the CDR3 reads TGCGCCAGCAGCTTCCCCATGCCGGGCTATGGCTACACCTTC.

Written as DNA, the CDR3 is TGTGCCAGCAGCTTAGAAGGGACAGGCGCTGAAGCTTTCTTT. Amino acids: CASSLEGTGAEAFF. This chain connects TRBV11-2 to TRBJ1-1; TRBD1 matches at 8 bases. Germline V lookup: CDR1 SGHAT, CDR2 FQNNGV. The length of the CDR3 is 14 residues. The V and J ends lost 0 bases and 6 bases, in that order; junction bases with no gene match: 3.

The chain uses TRBV30 and TRBJ2-3; TRBD2 matches 10 bases. Per germline, CDR1 GTSNPN and CDR2 SVGIG (reference sequence). Unmatched junction bases numbered 11, after V lost 5 bases and J lost 6 bases. This CDR3 comprises 15 residues. Written as DNA, the CDR3 is TGTGCCTGGTCCTGGAGCGGGGGGGCCGGGGATACGCAGTATTTT. The encoded protein is CAWSWSGGAGDTQYF.

The V and J genes are TRBV2 and TRBJ2-1; possibly TRBD1 for D (5 bases). V was clipped by 4 bases and J by 6 bases, with 13 bases between them. Germline lookup yields CDR1 SNHLY and CDR2 FYNNEI. The CDR3 totals 14 residues. The DNA for the CDR3 is TGTGCCAGCAGTGTGCAGGGTCGTGGCAATGAGCAGTTCTTC. It translates to CASSVQGRGNEQFF.

This chain connects TRBV25-1 to TRBJ2-7; 10 bases are shared with TRBD1. J gave up 5 bases and V 4 bases, and 2 bases lay outside the gene matches. The CDR3 consists of 13 residues. Germline V gene data show CDR1 as MGHDK and CDR2 as SYGVNS. CDR3 DNA: TGTGCCAGCAGTGCAGGGACAGGGGACGAGCAGTACTTC. Translation: CASSAGTGDEQYF.